The TCR beta chain described here comes from a study of shared clonotypes between healthy human individuals. The sorted-subset replicate PCRs were given roughly 200 ng DNA, which is about 29,000 T cell genomes. Generated by immunoSEQ multiplex PCR, the TCRdb table keeps only in-frame clones and is missing some. This table holds 1.5 million to 2.5 million clones, less than 95% found once. The naive CD8 fraction comprised CD45RO-negative cells positively selected for CCR7 and excluded terminally differentiated effector memory CD45RA+ cells. The source is a young man in good health. Specimen: naive CD8+ T cells sorted from blood.

The CDR3 region has the DNA TGTGCCAGCAGCCATCGGGAGAGTGTTCCTTTCACAGATACGCAGTATTTT. Protein product: CASSHRESVPFTDTQYF. The chain has TRBV7-9 and TRBJ2-3; a possible D gene is TRBD2 (6 bases). The CDR3 runs 17 residues. Trimming shortened V by 5 bases and J by 2 bases, and 20 bases separated the two germline ends. Germline V gene sequence: CDR1 SEHNR, CDR2 FQNEAQ (reference sequence).